This T cell receptor (beta chain) is drawn from a study of cytomegalovirus exposure and HLA in healthy donors (dated by TCRdb to about 2017). For the wider study: According to an earlier analysis of several hundred of the donors, about 179 million T cells yielded over 100 million unique TCR beta sequences and approximately 300 Gb of sequence data. An early release that covered roughly 600 HLA-typed donors contained approximately 300 gigabases of sequencing data and approximately 85 million unique TCR sequences. Of the roughly 420 genotyped donors, 81% were placed in the genetic ancestry cluster associated with self-reported Caucasian donors. The aim of the study was to test whether cataloging public T cell receptors could identify signatures of past pathogen exposure. The T cell repertoires of under 700 subjects were profiled by immunosequencing and related to cytomegalovirus serostatus. In addition to the first cohort of approximately 650 subjects, a separate validation cohort of over 90 different subjects was used. To predict cytomegalovirus infection status, the study brought together high-throughput TCR immunosequencing, statistical association of individual TCRs with disease status, and machine learning. In a later analysis, previously published TCR beta repertoires from roughly 710 donors were re-analyzed and high-resolution HLA genotyping was added so that TCR occurrence patterns could be studied. Rather than using new phenotypic data, the later analysis identified candidate immune exposures from TCR beta sequences and from how often those sequences occurred across donors. In an earlier analysis of more than 550 of the donors, high-throughput TCR beta sequencing was used to judge whether each TCR beta V gene segment behaved as functional or pseudogenic. Donor age, sex, ethnicity and CMV serostatus were compiled together with the repertoire data. A later genetic analysis took genome-wide SNP genotypes for about 55% of the roughly 700 donors and used that subset as a discovery cohort. Every discovery cohort repertoire had been produced on one sequencing platform. Both class I and class II loci were covered by HLA typing, at four-digit resolution. The number of donors typed differed by locus, with 629-630 for A, B, C, DRB1 and DQB1, 522 for DQA1, under 610 for DPA1, and roughly 450 for DPB1. Five DR-DQ haplotypes were treated as single units for association and clustering because of strong linkage in the cohort. Across 398 genotyped donors of the cohort, an average of about 220,000 unique TCR beta nucleotide sequences per donor were sequenced, and roughly 20% of those sequences were non-productive.

The research as a whole found: Because counts were too low, about 18 rarely observed V segments, including chromosome 9 orphons, were left out of the earlier analysis of approximately 580 of the donors. An association between a missense DCLRE1C variant and V-gene and J-gene trimming of TCR beta chains was found in a later genetic analysis and replicated in an independent cohort. Three of the identified cytomegalovirus-associated TCR beta chains were confirmed in vitro to be specific for cytomegalovirus antigens. Because the 87-base-pair reads could not distinguish some IMGT-functional V segments, including TRBV6-2 and TRBV6-3, those segments were excluded. A later analysis associated about 17,000 TCR beta sequences with specific HLA alleles at a false discovery rate of 0.05. The cohort was sequenced for TCR beta chains only, and without alpha or paired-chain data the features that could be detected were limited. A group of highly shared sequence variants was considered likely to be a technical artifact of the sequencing pipeline. In a later analysis, TCR association rates were found to vary across HLA loci, with the most associated TCRs seen for DRB1 alleles and the fewest for HLA-C alleles. Compared with equally common non-associated chains, HLA-associated TCR beta chains in a later analysis were more clonally expanded and had lower generation probabilities. The only immune exposure information available for the cohort was CMV serostatus. A total of around 150 TCR beta chains were listed by the study as associated with cytomegalovirus. Strong co-occurrence of HLA alleles, especially DR and DQ, made assigning TCR associations to individual alleles difficult. The classifier was reported to diagnose cytomegalovirus status with high specificity and sensitivity in both the original and validation cohorts. In a later analysis, most CMV-associated TCR beta chains were found to appear HLA-restricted, with HLA associations seemingly driven largely by CMV exposure. Most TCR sequences were seen in very few donors, while some public TCRs were found in many individuals. According to a later genetic analysis, donors in an Asian-associated ancestry cluster had fewer N-insertions in productive TCRs than the roughly 700-donor mean. HLA typing was unavailable for some donors at each locus, so association tests used only the typed subset. A further reported finding was that TCR beta sequences accurately predicted the HLA-A and HLA-B alleles for most subjects in the first cohort. In an earlier analysis of approximately 590 of the donors, most TCR beta V segments appeared in productive rearrangements about 90% or about 30% of the time, broadly matching IMGT annotations. It was suggested by the authors that the approach could potentially be generalized to other disease states and immunological phenotypes. According to a later analysis, parvovirus B19, influenza, CMV and Epstein-Barr virus appeared linked to several top co-occurrence clusters. Linkage disequilibrium might explain the correlated functional status among segregating V segments, but an unknown experimental factor could not be excluded. Roughly uniform sequencing depth across donors was assumed in presence/absence analyses, although this assumption may not hold.

Library prep was done by the immunoSEQ multiplex PCR assay. A mixture of 60 forward primers for TCR Vbeta segments and 13 reverse primers for TCR Jbeta segments was used in the multiplex PCR. The CDR3 region of rearranged TCR beta genes was amplified from genomic DNA with a multiplex PCR assay. The amplified TCR beta libraries were sequenced on the Illumina HiSeq System as 87-base-pair reads. Per the authors' processing: In a later analysis, approximately 74 million unique TCR beta chains were counted across the 500 to 850 repertoires, and around 10 million of these chains were shared by at least two donors. To remove PCR and sequencing errors, raw reads were error-corrected and collapsed into unique sequences using a nearest-neighbor algorithm that merged closely related sequences. CDR3 sequences were aligned to IMGT reference sequences to assign V, D and J gene segments. For a sequence to be retained, at least a six-nucleotide match to both a V gene segment and a J gene segment was required. Rearrangements were classified as productive when the CDR3 lacked stop codons and remained in frame with V and J, and all other rearrangements were classified as non-productive. CDR3 was defined by IMGT convention, running from the second conserved V-encoded cysteine to the conserved J-encoded phenylalanine. Sequences without an unambiguous match to a single V gene segment were excluded from the earlier analysis of a few hundred of the donors. An earlier analysis of under 750 of the donors called V segments functional above 56.7% productive rearrangements and segregating when the between-donor standard deviation exceeded 5%. A statistical classification framework was built to diagnose cytomegalovirus status from the catalog of TCR beta chain sequences. In a later analysis, TCR nucleotide sequences were compared against IMGT/GENE-DB human TR gene sequences so that V and J genes could be assigned. Using the TCRdist pipeline, a later analysis assigned CDR3 sequences along with most-parsimonious VDJ recombination scenarios. A later analysis defined each TCR beta chain by its CDR3 amino acid sequence plus V-gene family, and excluded reads lacking a unique V-gene family. To address suspected cross-contamination and a sequencing artifact, a later analysis removed 550 to 750 highly shared, low-generation-probability nucleotide sequences. In a later analysis, a clonal expansion index for each public chain was calculated from normalized within-repertoire ranks of inferred template counts. A later analysis computed generation probabilities with a VDJ recombination model fitted to out-of-frame rearrangements, and checked the results against IGoR. In a later analysis, TCR-TCR, TCR-HLA and TCR-CMV co-occurrence was scored with hypergeometric tests, and a repertoire-size bias correction was applied to TCR pairs. A later analysis estimated false discovery rates by permuting HLA or CMV assignments 20 times. In a later analysis, co-occurring TCRs were grouped with DBSCAN, and TCRdist sequence similarity was added when clustering was performed within HLA-allele-positive subsets. Repertoires with fewer than 30,000 or more than 120,000 public chains, plus five repertoires with anomalous nucleotide sharing, were excluded from co-occurrence clustering. TCRdb took over this immuneACCESS table, retaining in-frame rearrangements with V and J assigned. Such tables are incomplete; in checked studies, under half of the missing clones stem from an unresolved V gene, and the remainder is unexplained. V and J calls and clone size follow that table, whereas D and trimming were derived from the DNA. Here the sample has more than 150,000 clones; roughly four fifths occur a single time. Jointly, the top ten make up around 1.6% of the sample.

The cohort consisted of some 730 healthy bone marrow donors. At the time of sampling, all cohort members were nominally healthy, though unrecorded immune exposures were likely present. The donor tested CMV seronegative and was one of the 352 seronegative cohort members. A peripheral blood sample was provided by each donor, and peripheral blood mononuclear cells were used for TCR beta sequencing. Genomic DNA was extracted from the blood cell samples with the Qiagen DNeasy Blood Extraction Kit. The CDR1 and CDR2 encoded by the germline V gene (reference sequence) are SGHKS and YYEKEE. V was cut back by 2 bases and J by 6 bases, leaving a gap of 21 bases between them. Spanning cysteine to phenylalanine, the CDR3 consists of 17 amino acids. Kept here is only the CDR3 DNA, which spans 51 bases and is read in frame from base 1. Concerning this clone itself: The antigen it recognizes is unknown. No base-level quality is on record; no much larger clone is a single base apart.

Here the chain combines TRBV5-5 and TRBJ1-5; possibly the D gene is TRBD1, per 6 matching bases. The sequencing sample was made of PBMCs. This TCR came from a man aged 18 to 30 in good health and CMV-seronegative. The CDR3 protein: CASSFLLTGLRGQPQHF. In nucleotide form, the sequence is TGTGCCAGCAGCTTCCTATTAACAGGACTCAGGGGTCAGCCCCAGCATTTT.